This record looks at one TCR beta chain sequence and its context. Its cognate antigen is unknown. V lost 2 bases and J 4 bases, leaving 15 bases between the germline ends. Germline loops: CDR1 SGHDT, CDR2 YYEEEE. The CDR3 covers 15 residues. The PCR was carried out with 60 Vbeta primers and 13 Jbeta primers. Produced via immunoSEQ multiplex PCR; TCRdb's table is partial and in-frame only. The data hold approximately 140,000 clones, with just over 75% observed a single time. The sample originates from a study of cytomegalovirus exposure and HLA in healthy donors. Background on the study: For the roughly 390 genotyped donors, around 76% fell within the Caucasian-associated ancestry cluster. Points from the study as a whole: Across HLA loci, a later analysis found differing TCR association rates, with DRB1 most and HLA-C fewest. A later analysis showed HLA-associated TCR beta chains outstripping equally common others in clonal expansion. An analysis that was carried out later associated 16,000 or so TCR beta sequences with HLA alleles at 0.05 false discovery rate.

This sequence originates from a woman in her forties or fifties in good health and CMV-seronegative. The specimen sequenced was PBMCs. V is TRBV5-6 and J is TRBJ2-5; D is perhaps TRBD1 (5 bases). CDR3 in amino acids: CASSFRVWKGETQYF. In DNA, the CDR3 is TGTGCCAGCAGCTTCAGGGTATGGAAGGGAGAGACCCAGTACTTC.